The clone carrying this T cell receptor (beta chain) was seen ten or more times. Antigen specificity is unknown. This sample stems from a study of CD8 T cells in ankylosing spondylitis. Findings of the study overall: The study identified a TCR beta motif of under 10 highly homologous variants that appeared characteristic of ankylosing spondylitis blood. Clones linked to disease were reported to show significant enrichment in matched ankylosing spondylitis synovial fluid.

Quantitative barcoded 5'-RACE was used to prepare TCR beta libraries. From the 5' RACE reads, TCRdb called clonotypes with MiXCR, one entry per CDR3 protein. Of 150,000 or so distinct CDR3 sequences listed, around a third are singletons. Germline assignment: CDR1 SGHTA and CDR2 FQGTGA. The germline V and J ends were trimmed by 0 bases and 5 bases, with 13 bases remaining between them. This CDR3 spans 15 amino acids. The V gene is TRBV7-3, the J gene TRBJ1-2, with D uncertain. The TCR comes from a male donor with ankylosing spondylitis. Sequencing used synovial fluid, either unsorted or a sorted T cell fraction (not recorded which). Written as DNA, the CDR3 is TGTGCCAGCAGCTTAACTGCTGGCAGCAATTATGGCTACACCTTC. This gives the protein CASSLTAGSNYGYTF. The variable domain in full, completed from reference TRBV7-3 and TRBJ1-2, reads GAGVSQTPSNKVTEKGKYVELRCDPISGHTALYWYRQSLGQGPEFLIYFQGTGAADDSGLPNDRFFAVRPEGSVSTLKIQRTERGDSAVYLCASSLTAGSNYGYTFGSGTRLTVV.